The present T cell receptor beta chain was sequenced within a study of blood T cell repertoires in COVID-19 (dated by TCRdb to 2018 to 2020). For context, the study as a whole: The collaborator samples originated in the United States, Italy and Spain and spanned the acute and convalescent phases of COVID-19. The prospective study material was composed of cDNA or gDNA derived from T cells, B-cell-depleted T cells, or PBMCs. Subjects who had been exposed to COVID-19, were actively infected with it, or had recovered from it provided the deeply sampled blood TCRbeta repertoires that made up the dataset. The repertoires were released in a freely available public database meant as a resource for research on the immune response to SARS-CoV-2. Samples came from the ongoing ImmuneRACE study (first 160 participants) plus 1,254 subjects from 6 global collaborators. A de-identified subject ID, COVID-19 status, age in years and sex were almost always included in the sample metadata. Where available, HLA class I and class II types were taken from metadata supplied by the sample provider and were not determined by assay-based typing. Results the study describes overall, beyond this receptor: The quantity of clinical and demographic metadata differed by source and by participant and was supplied without curation.

Whole blood was collected in K2EDTA tubes by collaborating institutions according to the institutions' own protocols. For TCRbeta analysis, collaborators shipped samples as frozen whole blood, isolated PBMCs, or DNA extracted from either of those sample types. CDR1 is given as MNHEY and CDR2 as SVGAGI, both from the germline V gene. V and J lose 2 bases and 2 bases, and a span of 12 bases separates them. From cysteine to phenylalanine, the CDR3 is 15 amino acids long. This entry keeps only the CDR3 DNA: 45 bases, framed from base 1. A note on this clone: There is no known antigen for this receptor. No much larger clone exists at a distance of one base, and base qualities are not known.

The immunoSEQ Assay, a bias-controlled multiplex PCR, was used to amplify TCRbeta CDR3 regions from genomic DNA. As for the original processing: The number of nucleated cells in each sample was estimated from the amplification of reference gene primers within the assay. To quantify the absolute abundance of each unique TCRbeta CDR3 rearrangement, sequence reads were collapsed and filtered. Productive Simpson clonality was computed per sample as the square root of Simpson's diversity index over productive rearrangements. TCRdb mirrors the immuneACCESS table, restricted to in-frame sequences. Some clones are absent from its copies; in checked studies, under half trace to an unresolved V gene, and the reason for the others is unknown. That table supplies the V and J calls and clone size; D and trimming were determined from the DNA. The sample includes 75,000 or so clones, with around 90% observed a single time. Around 28% of the sample is in the top ten clones.

This clonotype was sampled from a middle-aged man with acute or convalescent COVID-19. This receptor chain uses TRBV6-5 and TRBJ1-2, and possibly TRBD1, on 6 matching bases. The sample taken for sequencing was peripheral blood. The CDR3 amino acid sequence is: CASSYGGQLNYGYTF. The bases are TGTGCCAGCAGTTACGGGGGACAACTGAACTATGGCTACACCTTC.